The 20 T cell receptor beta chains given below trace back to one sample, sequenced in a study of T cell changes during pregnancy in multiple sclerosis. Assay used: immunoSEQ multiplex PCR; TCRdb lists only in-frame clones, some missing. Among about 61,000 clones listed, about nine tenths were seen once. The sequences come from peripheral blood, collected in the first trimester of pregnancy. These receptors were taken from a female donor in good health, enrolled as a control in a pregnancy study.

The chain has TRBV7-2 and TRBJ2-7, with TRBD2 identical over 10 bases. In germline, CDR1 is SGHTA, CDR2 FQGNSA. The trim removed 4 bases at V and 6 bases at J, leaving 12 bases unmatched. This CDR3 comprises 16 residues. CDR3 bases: TGTGCCAGCAGCTCCGTATTAGCGGGGGGCTTACGCGAGCAGTACTTC. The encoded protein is CASSSVLAGGLREQYF.

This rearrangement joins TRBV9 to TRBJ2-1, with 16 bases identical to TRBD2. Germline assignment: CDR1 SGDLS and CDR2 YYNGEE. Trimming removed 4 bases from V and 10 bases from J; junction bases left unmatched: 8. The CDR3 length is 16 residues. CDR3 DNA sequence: TGTGCCAGCAGCCCCGGGACTAGCGGGGGGGCCGAGGAGCAGTTCTTC. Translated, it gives CASSPGTSGGAEEQFF. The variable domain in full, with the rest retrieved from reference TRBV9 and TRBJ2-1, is DSGVTQTPKHLITATGQRVTLRCSPRSGDLSVYWYQQSLDQGLQFLIQYYNGEERAKGNILERFSAQQFPDLHSELNLSSLELGDSALYFCASSPGTSGGAEEQFFGPGTRLTVL.

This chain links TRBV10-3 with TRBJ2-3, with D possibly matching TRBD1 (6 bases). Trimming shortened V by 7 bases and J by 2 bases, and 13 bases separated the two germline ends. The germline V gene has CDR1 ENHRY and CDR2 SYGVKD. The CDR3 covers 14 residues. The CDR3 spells CAITRGTNTDTQYF. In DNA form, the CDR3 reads TGTGCCATCACCCGAGGGACAAACACAGATACGCAGTATTTT.

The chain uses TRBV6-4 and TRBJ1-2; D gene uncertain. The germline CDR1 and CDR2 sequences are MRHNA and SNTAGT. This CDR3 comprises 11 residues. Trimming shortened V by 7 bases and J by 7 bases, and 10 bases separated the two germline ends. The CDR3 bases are TGTGCCAGCACTCCGGGGTCTGGCTACACCTTC. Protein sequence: CASTPGSGYTF.

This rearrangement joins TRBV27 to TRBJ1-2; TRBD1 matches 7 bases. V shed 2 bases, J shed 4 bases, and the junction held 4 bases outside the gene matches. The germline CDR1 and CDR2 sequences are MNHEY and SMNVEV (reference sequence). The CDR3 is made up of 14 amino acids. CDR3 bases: TGTGCCAGCAGTTTAAAGCGGACAGGCTATGGCTACACCTTC. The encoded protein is CASSLKRTGYGYTF.

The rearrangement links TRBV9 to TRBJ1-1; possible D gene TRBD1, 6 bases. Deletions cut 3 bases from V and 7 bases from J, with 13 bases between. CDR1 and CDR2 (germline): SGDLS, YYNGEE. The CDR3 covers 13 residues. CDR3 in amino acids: CASSGSKGDEAFF. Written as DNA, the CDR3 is TGTGCCAGCAGCGGCTCGAAGGGGGATGAAGCTTTCTTT.

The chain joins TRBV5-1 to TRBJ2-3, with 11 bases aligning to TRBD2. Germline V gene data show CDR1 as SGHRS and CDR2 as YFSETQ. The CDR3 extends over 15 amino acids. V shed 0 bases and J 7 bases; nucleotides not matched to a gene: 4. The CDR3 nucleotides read TGCGCCAGCAGCTTGGGGTCTAGCGGGGGGAATACGCAGTATTTT. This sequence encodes CASSLGSSGGNTQYF.

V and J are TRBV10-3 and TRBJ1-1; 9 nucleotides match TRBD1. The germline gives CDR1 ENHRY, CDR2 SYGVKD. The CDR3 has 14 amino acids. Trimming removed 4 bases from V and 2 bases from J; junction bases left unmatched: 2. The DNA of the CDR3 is TGTGCCATCAGTGGGACAGGGGACAACACTGAAGCTTTCTTT. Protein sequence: CAISGTGDNTEAFF.

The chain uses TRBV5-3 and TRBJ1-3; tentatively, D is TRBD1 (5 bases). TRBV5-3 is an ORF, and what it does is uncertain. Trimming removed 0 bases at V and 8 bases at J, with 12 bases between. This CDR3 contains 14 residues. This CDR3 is CARSLAGGVDTIYF. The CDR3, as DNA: TGTGCCAGAAGCTTGGCGGGGGGTGTTGACACCATATATTTT.

The CDR3 nucleotides read TGTGCCAGCGCGAACCTAGGGGAGGCCTACGAGCAGTACTTC. It translates to CASANLGEAYEQYF. This chain joins TRBV11-2 and TRBJ2-7, with D perhaps TRBD2 (6 bases). Trimming left V 8 bases short and J 2 bases short, with 16 bases between. The CDR3 length is 14 residues. Germline V gene data show CDR1 as SGHAT and CDR2 as FQNNGV.

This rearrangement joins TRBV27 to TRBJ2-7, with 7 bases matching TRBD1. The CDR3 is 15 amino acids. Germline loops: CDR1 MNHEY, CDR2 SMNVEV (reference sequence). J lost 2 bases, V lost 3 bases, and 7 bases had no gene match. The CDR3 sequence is CASSLKGALPYEQYF. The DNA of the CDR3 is TGTGCCAGCAGTTTGAAGGGGGCCCTTCCCTACGAGCAGTACTTC.

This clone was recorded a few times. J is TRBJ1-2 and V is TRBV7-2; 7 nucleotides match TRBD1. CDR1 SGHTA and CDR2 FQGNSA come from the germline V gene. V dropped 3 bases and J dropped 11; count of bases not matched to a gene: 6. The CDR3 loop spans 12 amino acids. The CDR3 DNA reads TGTGCCAGCAGCTTCCCGGGACAGACTTACACCTTC. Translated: CASSFPGQTYTF.

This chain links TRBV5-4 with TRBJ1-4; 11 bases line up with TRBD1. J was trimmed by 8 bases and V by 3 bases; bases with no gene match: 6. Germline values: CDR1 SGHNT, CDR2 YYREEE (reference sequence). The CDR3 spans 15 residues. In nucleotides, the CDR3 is TGTGCCAGCAGCTCGGGGACAGGGGGTGTCGAAAAACTGTTTTTT. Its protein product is CASSSGTGGVEKLFF.

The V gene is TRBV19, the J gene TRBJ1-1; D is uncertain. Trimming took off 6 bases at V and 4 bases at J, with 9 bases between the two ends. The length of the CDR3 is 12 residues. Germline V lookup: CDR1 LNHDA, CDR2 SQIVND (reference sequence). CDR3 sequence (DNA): TGTGCCAGTAGCTCGGGGATCACTGAAGCTTTCTTT. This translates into CASSSGITEAFF.

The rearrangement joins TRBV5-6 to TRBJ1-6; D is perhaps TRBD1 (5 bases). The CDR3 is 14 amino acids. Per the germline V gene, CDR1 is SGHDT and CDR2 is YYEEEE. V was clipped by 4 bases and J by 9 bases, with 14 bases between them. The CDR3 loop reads CASSVGRGASPLHF. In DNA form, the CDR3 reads TGTGCCAGCAGCGTGGGGCGCGGGGCTTCACCCCTCCACTTT. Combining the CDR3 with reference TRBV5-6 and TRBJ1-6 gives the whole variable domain DAGVTQSPTHLIKTRGQQVTLRCSPKSGHDTVSWYQQALGQGPQFIFQYYEEEERQRGNFPDRFSGHQFPNYSSELNVNALLLGDSALYLCASSVGRGASPLHFGNGTRLTVT.

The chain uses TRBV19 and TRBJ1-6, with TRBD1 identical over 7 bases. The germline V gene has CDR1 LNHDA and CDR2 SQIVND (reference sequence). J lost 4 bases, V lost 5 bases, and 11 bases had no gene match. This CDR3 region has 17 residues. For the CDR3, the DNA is TGTGCCAGTAGTCCCTTTCAGGGGGAGAGTTATAATTCACCCCTCCACTTT. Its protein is CASSPFQGESYNSPLHF.

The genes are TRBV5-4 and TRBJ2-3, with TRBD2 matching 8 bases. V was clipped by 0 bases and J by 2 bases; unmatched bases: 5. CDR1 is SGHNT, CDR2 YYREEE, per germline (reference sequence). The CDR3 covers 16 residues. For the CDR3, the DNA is TGTGCCAGCAGCTTGGTGGCGGGGGGCATCACAGATACGCAGTATTTT. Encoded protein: CASSLVAGGITDTQYF.

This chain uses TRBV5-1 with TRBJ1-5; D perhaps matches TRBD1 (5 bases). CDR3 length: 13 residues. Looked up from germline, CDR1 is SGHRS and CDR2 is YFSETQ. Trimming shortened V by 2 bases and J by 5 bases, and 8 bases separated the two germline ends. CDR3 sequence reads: CASSFTGDQPQHF. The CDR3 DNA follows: TGCGCCAGCAGCTTTACGGGGGATCAGCCCCAGCATTTT.

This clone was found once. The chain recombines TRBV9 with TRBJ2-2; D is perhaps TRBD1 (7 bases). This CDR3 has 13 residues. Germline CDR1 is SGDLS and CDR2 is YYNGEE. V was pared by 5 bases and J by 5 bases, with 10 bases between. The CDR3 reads CASSPGGTGELFF. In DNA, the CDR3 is TGTGCCAGCAGTCCAGGGGGGACCGGGGAGCTGTTTTTT.

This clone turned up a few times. CDR3 coding DNA: TGTGCCAGTAGTACCCACGGCAGGGGGCAAACTGAAGCTTTCTTT. It encodes CASSTHGRGQTEAFF. The V call is TRBV19, the J call TRBJ1-1; 8 bases are shared with TRBD1. CDR1 LNHDA and CDR2 SQIVND come from the germline V gene (reference sequence). The V gene end was trimmed by 4 bases and the J gene end by 5 bases; junction bases not matched to a gene: 9. The CDR3 loop spans 15 amino acids.